The rows below give T cell receptor beta chains drawn from one sample of a study of breast tumors, draining lymph nodes, adjacent tissues. One entry per CDR3 protein results from TCRdb running MiXCR on the multiplex PCR reads. The repertoire has some 140,000 distinct CDR3 sequences, 20% to 25% of them found once; the top ten carry roughly 2.7%. The sequenced sample consisted of axillary lymph node tissue. Receptors originate from a female donor with breast cancer. Some clones in this sample may be carry-over from other donors' samples. Each CDR3 is given with its conserved first and last residue.

V gene,J gene,CDR3 protein
TRBV10-2,TRBJ1-5,CASSDRSSNQPQHF
TRBV5-4,TRBJ2-5,CASSLVGTTQETQYF
TRBV7-6,TRBJ2-1,CASSRTGGNEQFF
TRBV24-1,TRBJ2-5,CATSDLPGGAYQETQYF
TRBV12-3/TRBV12-4,TRBJ2-3,CASSSPTGGRDTQYF
TRBV9,TRBJ2-3,CASSVGTSGPLPQYF
TRBV20-1,TRBJ2-1,CSARGPRTSGKHNEQFF
TRBV7-9,TRBJ2-1,CASSLLTRLSEQFF
TRBV7-9,TRBJ2-3,CASSRGAATSDTQYF
TRBV6-5,TRBJ1-4,CASSYAGPNEKLFF
TRBV20-1,TRBJ2-7,CSAGRWEQYF
TRBV12-3/TRBV12-4,TRBJ2-7,CASSLGQAVEQYF
TRBV20-1,TRBJ2-4,CSAPQGSLAKNIQYF
TRBV7-2,TRBJ2-7,CASSLALAGGPRYF
TRBV27,TRBJ2-3,CASSLGFLDTQYF
TRBV6-6,TRBJ2-7,CASSPRTSGRNYEQYF
TRBV29-1,TRBJ2-1,CSAERTSGRVEQFF
TRBV28,TRBJ2-5,CASLTPGAWETQYF
TRBV27,TRBJ2-1,CASSFHGGRGNEQFF
TRBV5-8,TRBJ2-7,CASSFGPSWEQYF
TRBV6-5,TRBJ1-2,CASSRTDGRTGYTF
TRBV11-2,TRBJ2-1,CASSLDRSGLAGSSYNEQFF
TRBV3-1,TRBJ1-2,CASSHQGGGGYTF
TRBV6-5,TRBJ2-5,CASRTGGRETQYF
TRBV11-3,TRBJ2-4,CASSYRGNIQYF
TRBV6-2/TRBV6-3,TRBJ2-5,CATGTSGSMGRKTQYF
TRBV19,TRBJ1-1,CASRGNRQANTEAFF
TRBV19,TRBJ2-2,CASSMGGGGELFF
TRBV11-2,TRBJ2-7,CASSTISGRFDEQYF
TRBV28,TRBJ1-5,CASSFQVFQPQHF
TRBV20-1,TRBJ2-1,CSESSATSYNEQFF
TRBV7-2,TRBJ2-7,CASSLDGTLYEQYF
TRBV19,TRBJ2-3,CASSIDRRADTQYF
TRBV14,TRBJ2-4,CASSQFASGRNTKNIQYF
TRBV5-1,TRBJ2-5,CASSRTSAGEPTQYF
TRBV24-1,TRBJ2-2,CATSDSALRQGGGELFF
TRBV4-2,TRBJ1-4,CASSQLPGGTTNEKLFF
TRBV18,TRBJ1-6,CASSLGRWESPLHF
TRBV5-8,TRBJ2-5,CASSLASNQETQYF
TRBV7-9,TRBJ2-3,CASSFAGGTDTQYF
TRBV28,TRBJ2-6,CASSSGTGPSRANVLTF
TRBV20-1,TRBJ2-3,CSAIGTSGILTDTQYF
TRBV6-1,TRBJ2-3,CASARSSADTQYF
TRBV6-1,TRBJ2-7,CASSGMGLAGSSYEQYF
TRBV28,TRBJ1-4,CASSLQGGNEKLFF
TRBV2,TRBJ2-1,CASRPGQGAGGNEQFF
TRBV12-3/TRBV12-4,TRBJ2-3,CASRGTRLPFDTQYF